This T cell receptor (beta chain) originates from a study of blood T cell repertoires in COVID-19 (dated by TCRdb to between 2020 and 2021). In the study overall: Collaborator samples came from the United States, Italy and Spain and covered acute and convalescent phases of COVID-19. The material from the prospective study consisted of cDNA or gDNA derived from T cells, B-cell-depleted T cells, or PBMCs. Subjects who had been exposed to COVID-19, were actively infected with it, or had recovered from it provided the deeply sampled blood TCRbeta repertoires that made up the dataset. A freely available public database, intended as a resource for researchers studying the immune response to SARS-CoV-2, is where the repertoires were released. Samples came from the ongoing ImmuneRACE study (first 160 participants) plus 1,254 subjects from 6 global collaborators. A de-identified subject ID, COVID-19 status, age in years and sex were almost always included in the sample metadata. Where available, HLA class I and class II types were taken from metadata supplied by the sample provider and were not determined by assay-based typing.

Study-level results and caveats: How much clinical and demographic metadata was included differed by source and by participant, and the metadata was provided uncurated.

The CDR3 has 15 amino acids, counting the end cysteine and phenylalanine. The kept DNA is CDR3 alone, 45 bases in frame from the first base. The germline V gene (reference sequence) yields SSHAT for CDR1 and FNYEAQ for CDR2. Participants in the prospective study were enrolled through a virtual design, were aged about 18 to 100 years, and lived in approximately 25 United States geographic areas. Cohort assignment in the prospective study relied on participant-reported clinical history from a screening survey and a study questionnaire. ImmuneRACE Cohort 3 recovered participants were defined by two consecutive negative NP/OP PCR tests, healthcare professional clearance, or symptom resolution. Mobile phlebotomists in the prospective study collected whole blood, serum and a nasopharyngeal or oropharyngeal swab from every participant. Over an approximately 2-month period, participants in the prospective study had the option of providing additional blood draws and questionnaires. Prospective study blood samples were shipped either frozen or at room temperature before DNA extraction.

This clone is judged medium-sized (0.01 to 0.1%). This receptor's antigen is unknown. The junction and the germline gene differ at one end; a read error may be behind it. The immunoSEQ Assay, a bias-controlled multiplex PCR, was used to amplify TCRbeta CDR3 regions from genomic DNA. Turning to the authors' computational methods: Nucleated cell counts per sample were estimated from amplification of reference gene primers within the assay. Sequence reads were collapsed and filtered to measure the absolute abundance of every unique TCRbeta CDR3 rearrangement. Productive Simpson clonality was computed per sample as the square root of Simpson's diversity index over productive rearrangements. Entries here come from immuneACCESS through TCRdb and include only in-frame sequences with V and J called. Some clones fail to appear in such tables; in the studies checked, an unresolved V gene covers under half of the shortfall, and the cause of the remainder is unknown. V, J and clone size are taken as reported in that table, and D and trimming were inferred from the DNA itself. This sample gives about 220,000 clones in total; roughly nine tenths of them show up just once. Jointly, the top ten make up about 2.6% of the sample.

The V and J genes are TRBV7-7 and TRBJ2-2; a confident D gene designation cannot be given. Sequenced material: PBMCs or T cells enriched from blood (not recorded which). The receptor's source is a woman aged 25 to 39 who had recovered from COVID-19. The sequenced DNA is TGTGCTAGCAGCTCCACCAGCGTTAACACCGGGGAGCTGTTTTTT. This yields the protein CASSSTSVNTGELFF.